The 20 T cell receptor beta chains listed next were all sequenced from one sample in a study of CD4 T cell repertoires in COVID-19 (dated by TCRdb to about 2021). The time point label, as the study defines it: sample from a COVID-19-recovered individual after infection. Library preparation was by the immunoSEQ multiplex PCR assay. What TCRdb holds here is the immuneACCESS table cut down to in-frame rearrangements. Part of the clones is not present; checked against another copy, under half of the missing clones reflect an unresolved V gene, and the others are unexplained. The sample table shows 65,000 to 95,000 clones, and 80% to 90% are seen once. The top ten clones comprise over 0.45% of the sample. The sample consisted of CD4+ T cells from peripheral blood, taken after recovery from COVID-19. All receptors come from a human donor who had COVID-19.

The chain uses TRBV7-9 and TRBJ1-1; D is unresolved. In germline, CDR1 is SEHNR, CDR2 FQNEAQ (reference sequence). This CDR3 has 14 residues. Trimming removed 2 bases from V and 2 bases from J, with 9 bases in between. DNA for the CDR3: TGTGCCAGCAGCTTACAGCAGGTAAACACTGAAGCTTTCTTT. Its protein product is CASSLQQVNTEAFF.

The CDR3 protein is CASSIAGQGPYEQYF. The DNA of the CDR3 is TGTGCCAGTAGTATAGCGGGACAGGGGCCCTACGAGCAGTACTTC. This chain uses TRBV19 with TRBJ2-7, with 10 positions matching TRBD1. Germline CDR1 LNHDA, CDR2 SQIVND (reference sequence). Trimming at V came to 1 base and at J to 2 bases, leaving 2 bases not matched to a gene. There are 15 residues in the CDR3.

The chain employs TRBV29-1 and TRBJ1-2, with D unresolved. V was clipped by 3 bases and J by 6 bases, with 23 bases between them. The CDR3 contains 16 residues. Per germline, CDR1 SQVTM and CDR2 ANQGSEA. As DNA, the CDR3 is TGCAGCGTTGAGGGGAATGCGGGCAGCACCTCGAATGGCTACACCTTC. It is translated as CSVEGNAGSTSNGYTF.

This chain connects TRBV6-5 to TRBJ1-1; 8 bases are shared with TRBD1. With V trimmed by 7 bases and J by 10 bases, 8 bases remained unmatched. This CDR3 comprises 12 residues. The germline V gene has CDR1 MNHEY and CDR2 SVGAGI. CDR3 nucleotides: TGTGCCAGCACCGAGGGGACAGGTGGAGCTTTCTTT. This sequence encodes CASTEGTGGAFF.

The rearrangement links TRBV21-1 to TRBJ1-4. TRBV21-1 is designated a pseudogene. The CDR3 sequence is 15 residues long. This CDR3 is CASSKPTGRGEKLFF. CDR3 bases: TGTGCCAGCAGCAAACCGACAGGGAGGGGTGAAAAACTGTTTTTT.

The genes are TRBV28 and TRBJ2-7, with D perhaps TRBD2 (5 bases). The V and J ends lost 4 bases and 0 bases respectively, with 16 bases between them. The CDR3 has 16 amino acids. Germline V gives CDR1 MDHEN, CDR2 SYDVKM. CDR3 nucleotides: TGTGCCAGCAGTTCCCCAGCTACTAGAAGCTCCTACGAGCAGTACTTC. This gives the protein CASSSPATRSSYEQYF.

The chain couples TRBV6-5 to TRBJ1-6; D not certain. Germline V gene data show CDR1 as MNHEY and CDR2 as SVGAGI. V was cut by 2 bases and J by 8 bases, with 4 bases left in between. CDR3 length equals 12 residues. In DNA form, the CDR3 reads TGTGCCAGCAGTTACCGGGATTCACCCCTCCACTTT. This gives the protein CASSYRDSPLHF.

This chain links TRBV5-6 with TRBJ2-7; 7 nucleotides line up with TRBD1. V dropped 4 bases and J dropped 7; count of bases not matched to a gene: 14. This CDR3 is built from 15 residues. Germline V gives CDR1 SGHDT, CDR2 YYEEEE. CDR3 in amino acids: CASSPQGPPSREQYF. CDR3 in DNA: TGTGCCAGCAGCCCACAGGGGCCACCCTCTCGGGAGCAGTACTTC.

In DNA form, the CDR3 reads TGTGCCAGCAGTTTGGGGACAGGGGTCTTCTTT. Translation: CASSLGTGVFF. The chain joins TRBV27 to TRBJ1-1; 10 bases match TRBD1. J lost 14 bases, V lost 3 bases, and 3 bases had no gene match. Germline V CDR1 and CDR2: MNHEY, SMNVEV (reference sequence). There are 11 residues in the CDR3.

The chain carries TRBV5-4 and TRBJ1-2, with TRBD1 matching 10 bases. In germline, CDR1 is SGHNT, CDR2 YYREEE (reference sequence). The CDR3 runs 16 residues. The V segment lost 4 bases and the J segment 0 bases; nucleotides outside the gene matches: 6. The DNA for the CDR3 is TGTGCCAGCAGCCTGGGACAGGGGATAACTAACTATGGCTACACCTTC. This translates into CASSLGQGITNYGYTF. Full variable domain (outside the CDR3, taken from reference TRBV5-4 and TRBJ1-2): ETGVTQSPTHLIKTRGQQVTLRCSSQSGHNTVSWYQQALGQGPQFIFQYYREEENGRGNFPPRFSGLQFPNYSSELNVNALELDDSALYLCASSLGQGITNYGYTFGSGTRLTVV.

This clone occurred a few times. The chain recombines TRBV3-1 (or the pseudogene TRBV3-2) with TRBJ1-1; D is possibly TRBD1 (5 bases). The CDR3 is made up of 19 amino acids. Per germline, CDR1 LGHDT and CDR2 YNNKEL (reference sequence). V was shortened by 1 base and J by 2 bases, with 23 bases between the two germline ends. CDR3 nucleotide sequence: TGTGCCAGCAGCCAAGGGGCGGGCTCTAGAGGACATTCCAACACTGAAGCTTTCTTT. Translation gives CASSQGAGSRGHSNTEAFF.

This rearrangement joins TRBV27 to TRBJ2-7; D is undetermined. The V end was cut by 2 bases, the J end by 0 bases, with 14 bases between. Germline V lookup: CDR1 MNHEY, CDR2 SMNVEV (reference sequence). This CDR3 has 16 amino acids. The CDR3 DNA sequence: TGTGCCAGCAGTTTAAAAGGGTTCCCGAGCTCCTACGAGCAGTACTTC. Encoded protein: CASSLKGFPSSYEQYF.

The chain links TRBV19 to TRBJ2-5, with D maybe TRBD1 (6 bases). The CDR3 covers 15 residues. Germline CDR1 and CDR2: LNHDA and SQIVND (reference sequence). Trimming cost V 3 bases and J 4 bases, with 15 bases left between them. CDR3 residues: CASSISGSRGETQYF. Written as DNA, the CDR3 is TGTGCCAGTAGTATTTCCGGGTCCAGGGGAGAGACCCAGTACTTC. The full variable domain, rest sourced from reference TRBV19 and TRBJ2-5, is DGGITQSPKYLFRKEGQNVTLSCEQNLNHDAMYWYRQDPGQGLRLIYYSQIVNDFQKGDIAEGYSVSREKKESFPLTVTSAQKNPTAFYLCASSISGSRGETQYFGPGTRLLVL.

V gene TRBV5-1 combines with J gene TRBJ2-6; D remains ambiguous. Deletions cut 2 bases from V and 0 bases from J, with 3 bases between. The germline V gene encodes CDR1 SGHRS and CDR2 YFSETQ. CDR3 size: 14 residues. The CDR3 sequence: CASSFGSGANVLTF. The CDR3 DNA reads as TGCGCCAGCAGCTTCGGCTCTGGGGCCAACGTCCTGACTTTC. Full variable domain (remainder filled in from reference TRBV5-1 and TRBJ2-6): KAGVTQTPRYLIKTRGQQVTLSCSPISGHRSVSWYQQTPGQGLQFLFEYFSETQRNKGNFPGRFSGRQFSNSRSEMNVSTLELGDSALYLCASSFGSGANVLTFGAGSRLTVL.

The chain employs TRBV2 and TRBJ2-7, with D unclear. Per germline, CDR1 SNHLY and CDR2 FYNNEI. The CDR3 covers 12 residues. The V and J ends lost 4 bases and 4 bases respectively, with 8 bases between them. CDR3 region: CASSAPSYEQYF. The DNA for the CDR3 is TGTGCCAGCAGTGCCCCCAGTTACGAGCAGTACTTC.

This rearrangement joins TRBV19 to TRBJ1-5; no reliable D call. The V end lost 5 bases, the J end lost 9 bases, and 11 bases lay between the germline ends. Germline CDR1 LNHDA, CDR2 SQIVND (reference sequence). The CDR3 extends over 12 amino acids. CDR3 DNA: TGTGCCAGTAGTCGTAGTTTAGGGCCCCAGCATTTT. Translated, it gives CASSRSLGPQHF.

Notes on this clone: The same CDR3 can be traced to other DNA sequences in this sample. This sequence joins TRBV3-1 (or the pseudogene TRBV3-2) and TRBJ2-1; D uncertain. V lost 1 base, J lost 7 bases, and 8 bases lay in between. Germline loops: CDR1 LGHDT, CDR2 YNNKEL (reference sequence). This CDR3 spans 13 amino acids. DNA of the CDR3: TGTGCCAGCAGCCAAGGCCCGATAAATGAGCAGTTCTTC. Translation: CASSQGPINEQFF.

This clone was seen only once. The chain is built from TRBV7-9 and TRBJ2-1; D uncertain. V was shortened by 4 bases and J by 10 bases, with 11 bases between the two germline ends. Germline values: CDR1 SEHNR, CDR2 FQNEAQ (reference sequence). CDR3 size: 12 residues. The CDR3 reads CASSSVKGEQFF. The DNA for the CDR3 is TGTGCCAGCAGCTCAGTCAAGGGAGAGCAGTTCTTC. Full variable domain (rest looked up from reference TRBV7-9 and TRBJ2-1): DTGVSQNPRHKITKRGQNVTFRCDPISEHNRLYWYRQTLGQGPEFLTYFQNEAQLEKSRLLSDRFSAERPKGSFSTLEIQRTEQGDSAMYLCASSSVKGEQFFGPGTRLTVL.

The rearrangement uses TRBV11-2 and TRBJ1-5; 7 bases align to TRBD1. Germline V gives CDR1 SGHAT, CDR2 FQNNGV. This CDR3 comprises 14 residues. With V trimmed by 5 bases and J by 5 bases, 6 bases remained unmatched. CDR3 DNA: TGTGCCAGCAGCCGGGACAGCAATTATCAGCCCCAGCATTTT. This gives the protein CASSRDSNYQPQHF. The full variable domain, completed using reference TRBV11-2 and TRBJ1-5, is EAGVAQSPRYKIIEKRQSVAFWCNPISGHATLYWYQQILGQGPKLLIQFQNNGVVDDSQLPKDRFSAERLKGVDSTLKIQPAKLEDSAVYLCASSRDSNYQPQHFGDGTRLSIL.

The sample holds a few counts of this clone. The chain recombines TRBV4-2 with TRBJ2-2, with no clear D. V was cut by 1 base and J by 0 bases, with 15 bases left in between. The length of the CDR3 is 18 residues. Germline V gives CDR1 LGHNA, CDR2 YNFKEQ. The CDR3 region is CASSQGSGEKPNTGELFF. CDR3 nucleotides: TGTGCCAGCAGCCAAGGATCTGGGGAAAAACCGAACACCGGGGAGCTGTTTTTT.